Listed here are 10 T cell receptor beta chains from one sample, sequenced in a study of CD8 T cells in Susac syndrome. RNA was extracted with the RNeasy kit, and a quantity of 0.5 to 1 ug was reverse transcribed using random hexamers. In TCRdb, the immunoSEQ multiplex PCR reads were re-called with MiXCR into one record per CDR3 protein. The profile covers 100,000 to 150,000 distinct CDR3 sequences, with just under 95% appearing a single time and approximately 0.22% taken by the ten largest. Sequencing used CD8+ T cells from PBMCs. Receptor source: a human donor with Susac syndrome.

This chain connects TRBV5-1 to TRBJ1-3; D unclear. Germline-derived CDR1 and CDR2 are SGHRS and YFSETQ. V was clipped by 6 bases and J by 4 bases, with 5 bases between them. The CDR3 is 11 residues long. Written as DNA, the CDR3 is TGCGCCAGCACCTTCGGAAACACCATATATTTT. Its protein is CASTFGNTIYF.

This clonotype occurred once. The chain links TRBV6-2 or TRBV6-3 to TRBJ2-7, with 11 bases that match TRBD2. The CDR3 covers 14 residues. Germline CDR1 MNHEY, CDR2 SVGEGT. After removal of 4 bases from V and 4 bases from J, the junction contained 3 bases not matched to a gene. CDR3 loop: CASSWLAGGYEQYF. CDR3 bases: TGTGCCAGCAGTTGGCTAGCGGGAGGATACGAGCAGTACTTC.

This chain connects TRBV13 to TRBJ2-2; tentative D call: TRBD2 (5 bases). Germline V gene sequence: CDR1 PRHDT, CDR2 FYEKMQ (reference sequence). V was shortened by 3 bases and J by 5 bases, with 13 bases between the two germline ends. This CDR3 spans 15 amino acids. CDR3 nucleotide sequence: TGTGCCAGCAGCTTCTCAACTAGACGAACCGGGGAGCTGTTTTTT. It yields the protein CASSFSTRRTGELFF.

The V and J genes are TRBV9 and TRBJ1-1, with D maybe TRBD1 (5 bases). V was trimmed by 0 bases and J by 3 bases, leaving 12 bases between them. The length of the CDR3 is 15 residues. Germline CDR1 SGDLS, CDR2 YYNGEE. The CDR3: CASSVVEGTYTEAFF. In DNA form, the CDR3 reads TGTGCCAGCAGCGTAGTTGAGGGGACTTACACTGAAGCTTTCTTT.

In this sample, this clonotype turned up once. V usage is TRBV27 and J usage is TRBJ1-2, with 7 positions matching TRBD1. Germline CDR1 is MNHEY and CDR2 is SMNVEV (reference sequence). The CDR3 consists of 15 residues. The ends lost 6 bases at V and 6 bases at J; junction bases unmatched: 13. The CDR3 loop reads CASSRKTQGVDGYTF. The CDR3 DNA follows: TGTGCCAGCAGCCGAAAAACCCAGGGGGTGGATGGCTACACCTTC.

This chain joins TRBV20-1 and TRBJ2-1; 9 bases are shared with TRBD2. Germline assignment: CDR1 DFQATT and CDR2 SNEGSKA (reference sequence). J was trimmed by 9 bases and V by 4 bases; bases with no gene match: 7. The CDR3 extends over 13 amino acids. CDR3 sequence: CSAIAGEPGEQFF. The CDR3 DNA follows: TGCAGTGCTATAGCGGGAGAGCCTGGTGAGCAGTTCTTC.

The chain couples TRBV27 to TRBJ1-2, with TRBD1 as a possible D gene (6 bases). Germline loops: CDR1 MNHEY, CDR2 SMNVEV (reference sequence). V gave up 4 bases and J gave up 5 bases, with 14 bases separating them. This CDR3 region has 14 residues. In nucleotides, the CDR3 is TGTGCCAGCAGTTCTCGGGGGCTTGGGTATGGCTACACCTTC. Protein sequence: CASSSRGLGYGYTF.

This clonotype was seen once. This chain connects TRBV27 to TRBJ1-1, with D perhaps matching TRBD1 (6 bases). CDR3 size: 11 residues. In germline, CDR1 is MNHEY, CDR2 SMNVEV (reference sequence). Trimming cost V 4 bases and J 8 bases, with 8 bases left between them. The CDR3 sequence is CASSWGQEAFF. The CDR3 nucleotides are TGTGCCAGCAGTTGGGGACAAGAAGCTTTCTTT.

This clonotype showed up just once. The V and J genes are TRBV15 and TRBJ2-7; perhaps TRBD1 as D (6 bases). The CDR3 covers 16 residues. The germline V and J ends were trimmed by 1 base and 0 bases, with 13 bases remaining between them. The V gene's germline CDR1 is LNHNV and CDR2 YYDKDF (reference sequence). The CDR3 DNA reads TGTGCCACCAGCAGAGGTATCCAGGGGAGCTCCTACGAGCAGTACTTC. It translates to CATSRGIQGSSYEQYF.

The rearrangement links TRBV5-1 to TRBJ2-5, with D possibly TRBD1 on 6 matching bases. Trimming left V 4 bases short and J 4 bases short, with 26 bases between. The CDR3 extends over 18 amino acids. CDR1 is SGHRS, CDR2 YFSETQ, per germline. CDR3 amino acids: CASSTGVNLGQTRETQYF. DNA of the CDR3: TGCGCCAGCAGCACTGGGGTGAATCTCGGACAGACCAGAGAGACCCAGTACTTC.